The entry below gives a single T cell receptor (beta chain) sequence along with its context. The antigen remains undetermined. The sample comes from a study of radiation and T cells in renal cell carcinoma. Across the study: Nephrectomy followed 15 Gy stereotactic body radiation by 4 weeks.

Looked up from germline, CDR1 is MNHEY and CDR2 is SVGAGI. V was pared by 4 bases and J by 1 base, with 8 bases between. This CDR3 is built from 14 residues. Here immunoSEQ multiplex PCR was the method, and the copy in TCRdb shows in-frame clones only, minus some. This sample carries about 150,000 clones, roughly 86% of them seen once, and the ten largest clones take 13%. Time point given: blood 2 weeks post-SBRT. Treatment here: 15 Gy SBRT to primary tumor, nephrectomy 4 weeks later. The patient's renal cell carcinoma had clear cell pathology. The study, taken as a whole, reports: Pretreatment tumor biopsies were lacking, so baseline clonotypes are unknown. Top tumor clonotypes rose in blood 2 weeks post-radiation, then contracted.

The receptor comes from a woman in her fifties or sixties with renal cell carcinoma. The material sequenced was blood, taken from a patient whose treatment included radiotherapy and nephrectomy. The chain carries TRBV6-5 and TRBJ1-3; TRBD1 might be the D (5 bases). The CDR3 bases are TGTGCCAGCAGTTCAGGGAGGTCTGGAAACACCATATATTTT. It yields the protein CASSSGRSGNTIYF.